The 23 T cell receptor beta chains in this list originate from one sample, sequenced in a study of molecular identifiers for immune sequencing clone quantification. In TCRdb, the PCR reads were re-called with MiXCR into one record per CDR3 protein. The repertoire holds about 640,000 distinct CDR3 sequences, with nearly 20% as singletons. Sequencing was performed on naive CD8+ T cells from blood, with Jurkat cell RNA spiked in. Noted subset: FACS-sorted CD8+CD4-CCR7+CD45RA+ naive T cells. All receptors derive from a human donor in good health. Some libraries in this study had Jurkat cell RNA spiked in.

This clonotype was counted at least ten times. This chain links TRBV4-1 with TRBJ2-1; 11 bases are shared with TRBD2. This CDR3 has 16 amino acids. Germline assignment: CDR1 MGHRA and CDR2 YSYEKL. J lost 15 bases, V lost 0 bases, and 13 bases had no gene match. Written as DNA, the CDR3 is TGCGCCAGCAGCCAAGAATTGCTAGCGGGGGGAATGGGGCTGTTCTTC. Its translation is CASSQELLAGGMGLFF.

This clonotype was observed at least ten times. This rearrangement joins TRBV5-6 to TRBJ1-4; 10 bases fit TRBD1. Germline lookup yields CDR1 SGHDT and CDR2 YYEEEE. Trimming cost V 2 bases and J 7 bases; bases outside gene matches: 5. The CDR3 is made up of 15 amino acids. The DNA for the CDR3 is TGTGCCAGCAGCTTAGGGGACAGGGGAGGTGAAAAACTGTTTTTT. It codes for CASSLGDRGGEKLFF.

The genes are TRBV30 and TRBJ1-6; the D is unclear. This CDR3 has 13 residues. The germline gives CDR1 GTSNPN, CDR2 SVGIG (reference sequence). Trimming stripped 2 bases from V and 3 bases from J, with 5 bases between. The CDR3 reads CAWSSLYNSPLHF. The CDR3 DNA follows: TGTGCCTGGAGTTCCCTCTATAATTCACCCCTCCACTTT.

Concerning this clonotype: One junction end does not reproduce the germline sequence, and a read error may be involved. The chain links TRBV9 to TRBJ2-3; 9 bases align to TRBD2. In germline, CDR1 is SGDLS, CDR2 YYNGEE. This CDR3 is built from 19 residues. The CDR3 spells CANSVELWASGISTDTQYF. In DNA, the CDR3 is TGTGCCAACAGCGTAGAATTGTGGGCTAGCGGGATTAGCACAGATACGCAGTATTTT.

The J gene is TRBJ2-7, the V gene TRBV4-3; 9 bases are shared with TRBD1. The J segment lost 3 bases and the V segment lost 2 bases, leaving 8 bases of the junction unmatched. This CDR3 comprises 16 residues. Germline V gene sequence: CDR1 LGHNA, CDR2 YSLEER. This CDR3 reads CASSQFKTGGGYEQYF. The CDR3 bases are TGCGCCAGCAGCCAATTTAAGACAGGGGGTGGCTACGAGCAGTACTTC.

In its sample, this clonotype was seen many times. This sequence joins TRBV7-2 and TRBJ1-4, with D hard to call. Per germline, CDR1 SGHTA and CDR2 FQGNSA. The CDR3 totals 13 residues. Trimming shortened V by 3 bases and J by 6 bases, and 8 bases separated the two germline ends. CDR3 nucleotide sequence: TGTGCCAGCAGCTTGCGTTATGATGAAAAACTGTTTTTT. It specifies CASSLRYDEKLFF.

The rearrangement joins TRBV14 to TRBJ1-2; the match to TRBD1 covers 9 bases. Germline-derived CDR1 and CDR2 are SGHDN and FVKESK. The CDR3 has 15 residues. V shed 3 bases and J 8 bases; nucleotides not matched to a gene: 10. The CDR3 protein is CASSHPGQGLHGYTF. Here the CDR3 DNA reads TGTGCCAGCAGCCACCCGGGACAGGGTCTTCACGGCTACACCTTC.

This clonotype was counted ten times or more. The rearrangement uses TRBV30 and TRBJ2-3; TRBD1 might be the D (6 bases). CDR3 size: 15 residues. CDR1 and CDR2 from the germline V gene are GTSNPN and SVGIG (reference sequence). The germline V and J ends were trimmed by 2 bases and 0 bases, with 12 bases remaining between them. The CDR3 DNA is TGTGCCTGGAGTCTAAGGACAGAGAGCACAGATACGCAGTATTTT. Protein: CAWSLRTESTDTQYF.

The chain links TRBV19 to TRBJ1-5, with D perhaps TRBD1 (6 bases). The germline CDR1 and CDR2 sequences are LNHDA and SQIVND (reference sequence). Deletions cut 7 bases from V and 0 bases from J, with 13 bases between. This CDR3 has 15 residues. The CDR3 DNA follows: TGTGCCAGTAAGCAACAGGGTGGTAGCAATCAGCCCCAGCATTTT. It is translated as CASKQQGGSNQPQHF. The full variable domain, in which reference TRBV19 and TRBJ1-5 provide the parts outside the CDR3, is DGGITQSPKYLFRKEGQNVTLSCEQNLNHDAMYWYRQDPGQGLRLIYYSQIVNDFQKGDIAEGYSVSREKKESFPLTVTSAQKNPTAFYLCASKQQGGSNQPQHFGDGTRLSIL.

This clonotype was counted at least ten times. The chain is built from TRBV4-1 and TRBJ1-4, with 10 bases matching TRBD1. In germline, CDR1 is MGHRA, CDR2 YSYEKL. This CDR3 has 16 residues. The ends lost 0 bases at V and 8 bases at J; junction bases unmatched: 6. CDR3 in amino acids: CASSQDRDRGREKLFF. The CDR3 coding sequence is TGCGCCAGCAGCCAAGACCGGGACAGGGGTAGAGAAAAACTGTTTTTT.

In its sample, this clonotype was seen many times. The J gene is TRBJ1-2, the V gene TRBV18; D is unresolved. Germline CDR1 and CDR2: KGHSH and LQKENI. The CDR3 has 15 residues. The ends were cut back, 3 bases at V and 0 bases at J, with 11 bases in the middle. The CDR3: CASSPRDGANYGYTF. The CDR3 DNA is TGTGCCAGCTCACCGAGAGACGGGGCTAACTATGGCTACACCTTC.

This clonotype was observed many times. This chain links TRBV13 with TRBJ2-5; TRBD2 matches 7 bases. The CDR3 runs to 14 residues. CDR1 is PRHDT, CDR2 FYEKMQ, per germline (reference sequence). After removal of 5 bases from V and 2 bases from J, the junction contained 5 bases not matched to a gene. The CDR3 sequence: CASSLGTIQETQYF. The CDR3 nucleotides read TGTGCCAGCAGCCTGGGGACTATACAAGAGACCCAGTACTTC.

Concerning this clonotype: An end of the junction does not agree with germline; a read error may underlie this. DNA for the CDR3: TGTGACAGCAGCTGGACGGGCCTCCCTGAAGCCTTCTTT. Its protein is CDSSWTGLPEAFF. The rearrangement links TRBV5-3 to TRBJ1-1; the D is unclear. TRBV5-3 is designated an ORF whose function remains uncertain. The CDR3 spans 13 residues.

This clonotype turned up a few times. CDR3 residues: CASSPPRGSDQETQYF. In DNA, the CDR3 is TGTGCCAGTAGCCCCCCGCGCGGGAGCGATCAAGAGACCCAGTACTTC. The rearrangement links TRBV19 to TRBJ2-5; 7 nucleotides line up with TRBD2. The CDR3 has 16 amino acids. Per the germline V gene, CDR1 is LNHDA and CDR2 is SQIVND (reference sequence). Trimming removed 6 bases from V and 2 bases from J; junction bases left unmatched: 12.

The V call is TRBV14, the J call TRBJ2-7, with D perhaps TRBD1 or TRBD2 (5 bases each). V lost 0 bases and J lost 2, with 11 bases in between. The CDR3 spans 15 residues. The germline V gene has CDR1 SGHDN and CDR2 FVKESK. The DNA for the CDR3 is TGTGCCAGCAGCCAAGAGACTGGGACGGCCTACGAGCAGTACTTC. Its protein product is CASSQETGTAYEQYF.

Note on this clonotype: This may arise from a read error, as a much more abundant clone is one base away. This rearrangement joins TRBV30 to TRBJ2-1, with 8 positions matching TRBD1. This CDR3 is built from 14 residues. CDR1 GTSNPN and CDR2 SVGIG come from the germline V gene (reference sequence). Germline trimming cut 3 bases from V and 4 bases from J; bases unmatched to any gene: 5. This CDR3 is CAWRQGQGYNEQFF. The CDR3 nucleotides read TGTGCCTGGAGGCAAGGACAGGGTTACAATGAGCAGTTCTTC.

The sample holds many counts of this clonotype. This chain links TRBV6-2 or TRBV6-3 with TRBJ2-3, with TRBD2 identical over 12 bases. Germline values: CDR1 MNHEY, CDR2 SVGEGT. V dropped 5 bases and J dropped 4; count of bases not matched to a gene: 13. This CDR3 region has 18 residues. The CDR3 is CASSPDWTSGADPDTQYF. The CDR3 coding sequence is TGTGCCAGCAGTCCCGATTGGACTAGCGGGGCCGACCCAGATACGCAGTATTTT.

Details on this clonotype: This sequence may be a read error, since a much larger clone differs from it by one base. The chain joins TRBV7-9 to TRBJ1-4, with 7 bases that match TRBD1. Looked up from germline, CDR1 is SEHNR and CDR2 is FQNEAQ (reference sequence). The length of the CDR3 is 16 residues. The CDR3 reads CASSSSKGAGNEELFF. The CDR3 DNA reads TGTGCCAGCAGCTCTTCCAAGGGGGCTGGTAATGAAGAACTGTTTTTT.

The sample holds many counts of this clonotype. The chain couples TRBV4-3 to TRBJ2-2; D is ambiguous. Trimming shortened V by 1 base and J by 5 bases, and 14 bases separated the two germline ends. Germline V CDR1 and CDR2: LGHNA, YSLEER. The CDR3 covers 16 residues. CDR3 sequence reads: CASSQVWDGWTGELFF. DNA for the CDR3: TGCGCCAGCAGCCAAGTATGGGATGGTTGGACCGGGGAGCTGTTTTTT.

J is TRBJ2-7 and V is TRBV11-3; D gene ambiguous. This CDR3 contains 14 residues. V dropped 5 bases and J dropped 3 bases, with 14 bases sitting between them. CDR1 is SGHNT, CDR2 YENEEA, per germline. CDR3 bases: TGTGCCAGCAGCATAAGTAAAACCCGCTACGAGCAGTACTTC. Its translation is CASSISKTRYEQYF.

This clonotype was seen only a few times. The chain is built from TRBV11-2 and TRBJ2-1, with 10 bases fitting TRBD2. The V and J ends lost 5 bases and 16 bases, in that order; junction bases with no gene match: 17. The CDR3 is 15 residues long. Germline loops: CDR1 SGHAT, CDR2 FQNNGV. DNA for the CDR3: TGTGCCAGCAGCCCCCCGGCACTAGCGGGGATAAATCGTTTCTTC. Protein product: CASSPPALAGINRFF.

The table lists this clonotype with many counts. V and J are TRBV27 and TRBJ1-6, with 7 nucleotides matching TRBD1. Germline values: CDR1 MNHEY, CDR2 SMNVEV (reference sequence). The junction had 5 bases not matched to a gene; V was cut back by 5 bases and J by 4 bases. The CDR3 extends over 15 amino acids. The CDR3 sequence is CASSGTGEYNSPLHF. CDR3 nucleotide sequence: TGTGCCAGCAGTGGAACAGGGGAGTATAATTCACCCCTCCACTTT.

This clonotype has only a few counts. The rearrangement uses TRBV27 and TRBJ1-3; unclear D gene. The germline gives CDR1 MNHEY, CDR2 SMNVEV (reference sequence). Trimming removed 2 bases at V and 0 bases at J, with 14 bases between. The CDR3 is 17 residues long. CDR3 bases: TGTGCCAGCAGTTTAACCGGGCAGTTAAGCTCTGGAAACACCATATATTTT. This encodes CASSLTGQLSSGNTIYF.